This TCR beta chain appears in the sequencing data of a study of T cells in localized non-small cell lung cancer (dated by TCRdb to 2019 to 2021). Turning to the overall study: The study examined T cell repertoires in 236 patients with early-stage NSCLC and compared tumors with uninvolved tumor-adjacent lungs. The mean age of the NSCLC patients was 60 to 85 years, with roughly 120 men and 85 to 110 women. The cohort consisted of roughly 240 treatment-naive NSCLC patients whose localized lung tumors had been resected.

At diagnosis, tumor, uninvolved tumor-adjacent lung and peripheral blood were collected and then preserved as a mix of FFPE and fresh-frozen material. For TCR repertoire profiling, blood samples were analyzed in the form of peripheral blood mononuclear cells. Overall study results and their limits: A median of roughly 56 of the top 100 tumor clones were detected in paired uninvolved adjacent lung, and 28 of these tumor clones were also found among the top 100 clones of the paired uninvolved adjacent lung. Because the study design was exploratory, TCR variables were selected using unadjusted p-values without false-discovery rate correction. Because multi-region tumor sequencing was not done, intratumor heterogeneity could not be ruled out. Longer overall survival was associated with higher T cell density in blood, whereas shorter survival was associated with higher clonality in adjacent lung. Uninvolved tumor-adjacent lung showed the highest T cell clonality, higher than tumor, which suggests more focused antigenic responses in the adjacent lung.

TCR beta CDR3 regions were sequenced from DNA using the immunoSEQ Assay. Processing in the source paper ran as follows. T cell density was computed as TCR beta template counts normalized to usable DNA estimated by amplifying housekeeping genes. Richness was estimated using the preseqR package, with extrapolation to 400,000 templates for PBMC samples and to 120,000 templates for tissue samples. Clonality was defined by subtracting Pielou's evenness from one. Differential abundance testing on productive amino-acid clonotypes, with a minimum total count of 5 and an alpha of 0.1, was used to identify tissue-enriched TCRs. The Jaccard Index and the Morisita Overlap Index were used to quantify repertoire overlap between compartments. GLIPH grouped TCR beta CDR3s together with public tetramer-defined viral CDR3s, and a viral motif had to include at least three viral sequences and also show V-gene enrichment. This is the immuneACCESS table as TCRdb keeps it, with only in-frame sequences that have V and J called. A part of the clones is gone; compared with another copy, unresolved V genes explain less than half, and the rest is unexplained. That table supplies the V and J calls and clone size; D and trimming were determined from the DNA. This sample gives tens of thousands of clones in total; 87% of them show up just once. Together, the top ten hold less than 20% of the sample.

Its CDR3 holds 16 amino acids, cysteine through phenylalanine. The DNA shown is the 48-base CDR3, in frame from base 1. At the junction V is shortened by 4 bases and J by 2 bases, with 18 bases in between. Sequences ENHRY (CDR1) and SYGVKD (CDR2) are obtained from the germline V gene. As for this clone: Which antigen it targets is not known. The sample holds no much larger clone one base away, and base qualities are not on file.

The chain links TRBV10-3 with TRBJ2-7; the D segment could be TRBD1, given 6 matching bases. The sequence was collected from a man aged 40 to 70 with stage III lung adenocarcinoma. Source: peripheral blood mononuclear cells, taken before any cancer treatment. The nucleotides are TGTGCCATCAGTGGGTCTTGGGGGCTAATGGCCTACGAGCAGTACTTC. It specifies CAISGSWGLMAYEQYF.